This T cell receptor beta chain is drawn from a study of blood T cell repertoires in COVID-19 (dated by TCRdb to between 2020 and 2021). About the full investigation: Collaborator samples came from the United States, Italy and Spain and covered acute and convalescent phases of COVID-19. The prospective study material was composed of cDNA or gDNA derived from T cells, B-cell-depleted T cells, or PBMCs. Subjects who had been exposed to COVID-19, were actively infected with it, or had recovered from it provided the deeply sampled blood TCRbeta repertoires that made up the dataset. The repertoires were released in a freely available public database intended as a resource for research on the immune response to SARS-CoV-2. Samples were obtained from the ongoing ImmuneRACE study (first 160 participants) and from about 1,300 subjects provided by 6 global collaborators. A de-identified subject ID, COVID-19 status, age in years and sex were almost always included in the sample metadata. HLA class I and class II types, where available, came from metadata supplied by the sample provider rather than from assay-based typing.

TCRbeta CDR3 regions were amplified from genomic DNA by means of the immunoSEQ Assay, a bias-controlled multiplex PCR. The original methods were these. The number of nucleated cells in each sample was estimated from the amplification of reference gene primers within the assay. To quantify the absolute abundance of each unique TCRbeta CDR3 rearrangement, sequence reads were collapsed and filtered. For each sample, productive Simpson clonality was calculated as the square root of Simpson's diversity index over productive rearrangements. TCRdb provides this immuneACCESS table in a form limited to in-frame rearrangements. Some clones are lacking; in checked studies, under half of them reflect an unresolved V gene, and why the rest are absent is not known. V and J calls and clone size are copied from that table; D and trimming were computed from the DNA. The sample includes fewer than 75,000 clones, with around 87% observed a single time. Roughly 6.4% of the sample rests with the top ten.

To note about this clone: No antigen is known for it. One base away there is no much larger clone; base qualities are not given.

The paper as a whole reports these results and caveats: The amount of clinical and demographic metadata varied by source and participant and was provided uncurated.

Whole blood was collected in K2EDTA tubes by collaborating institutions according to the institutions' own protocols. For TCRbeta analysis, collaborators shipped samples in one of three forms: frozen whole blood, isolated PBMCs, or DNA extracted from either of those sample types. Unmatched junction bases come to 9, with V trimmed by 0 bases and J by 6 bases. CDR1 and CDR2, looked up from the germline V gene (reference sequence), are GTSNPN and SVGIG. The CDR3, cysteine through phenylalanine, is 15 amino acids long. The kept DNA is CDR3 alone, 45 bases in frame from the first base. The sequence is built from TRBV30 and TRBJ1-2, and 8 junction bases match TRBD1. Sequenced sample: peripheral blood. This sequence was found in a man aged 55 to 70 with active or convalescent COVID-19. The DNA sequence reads TGTGCCTGGAGTGTACAGTGGGGACAGGTGGATGGCTACACCTTC. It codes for CAWSVQWGQVDGYTF.